This T cell receptor beta chain was identified during a study of identifying expanded T cells in peripheral blood. Study-level findings and limits: Differentially abundant clones: 1 to 1.5 between replicates, approximately 15 at approximately 13 days, under 25 at four.

As regards this clone: Its specificity is unknown.

Some clones are missing from TCRdb's copy, which holds only in-frame ones; the method was immunoSEQ multiplex PCR. The data show approximately 120,000 clones, with about 87% seen just once and around 8.3% held by the top ten. The CDR3 length is 16 residues. Trimming took 4 bases from V and 0 from J, leaving 10 bases between them. CDR1 is SNHLY, CDR2 FYNNEI, per germline. The chain has TRBV2 and TRBJ1-6; D remains unclear. This receptor was taken from a person between 18 and 70 years old in good health. Sample: blood. This CDR3 reads CASSVGRSSYNSPLHF. Here the CDR3 DNA reads TGTGCCAGCAGTGTGGGCAGGAGCTCCTATAATTCACCCCTCCACTTT.